A single T cell receptor (beta chain) is shown here with its context. Its recognized antigen is unknown. This clone may be a read error of a much larger clone one base away. The library was produced with multiplex PCR. Sequencing was carried out with an Illumina HiSeq 2500. TCRbeta libraries were constructed through three rounds of nested PCR with primers (Table S4) according to protocols adapted from ARM-PCR. PCR products of 200-500 bp were gel-excised and purified with the QIAquick gel extraction kit before sequencing. The published analysis was carried out like this. Trimmomatic was used to clean the reads, FLASH merged the cleaned reads into complete CDR3 sequences, and MiTCR assigned the sequences to V(D)J germline segments. Clonal diversity was computed as the inverse Simpson's index with VDJtools. A read counted as productive if the sequence was in-frame and lacked a premature stop codon. TCRdb itself trimmed the public reads at Q25 with fastp, ran MiXCR and retained productive beta chains. Here each entry gathers all rows of one CDR3 protein and keeps the most common genes and DNA. Here the V and J calls rest on TCRdb's processing, not on the authors' analysis. Recorded for this sample are more than 85,000 distinct CDR3 sequences; 61% of them occurred a single time. About 16% of the sample rests with the top ten.

The source of the sample is a study of tumor and adjacent non-tumor tissue in lung cancer (dated by TCRdb to the late 2010s). Context from the whole study: The cohort included some twelve adenocarcinoma, 2 squamous cell carcinoma and 1 small cell lung cancer patients. TCRbeta CDR3 sequencing was performed on around 30 paired specimens, with one tumor sample and one normal lung sample collected per patient. Among the 15 or so patients, ages ranged from roughly 31 to 80 years, about 10 were men and 5 were women, and disease was TNM stage I to III. Sequencing produced 125,075,908 productive TCRbeta reads in total, an average of about 4 million reads per sample. Bulk TCRbeta repertoires were compared between lung tumor tissue and matched distant non-tumor lung tissue obtained from under 18 lung cancer patients. The paper as a whole reports these results and caveats: Tumor tissue showed significantly greater TCR diversity (inverse Simpson) than normal lung tissue (roughly 430 vs 170, P = 0.0075, Mann-Whitney U test). In normal lung, the top 100 clones accounted for a significantly larger cumulative share of the repertoire than in tumor tissue. Significantly higher TCR diversity was found in younger patients, and higher tumor TCR diversity was associated with shorter overall and disease-free survival. Neither the sequencing platform nor unique molecular identifiers are named or mentioned anywhere in the methods. With only about 14 patients in the cohort, the authors noted that larger samples and more detailed clinical data are needed. Peripheral blood was not sequenced, so blood TCRbeta repertoires in these lung cancer patients were not examined.

The CDR3, cysteine through phenylalanine, is 13 amino acids long. The entry retains the CDR3 DNA only, 39 bases that are in frame from base 1. CDR1 and CDR2, looked up from the germline V gene (reference sequence), are SEHNR and FQNEAQ. RNA was extracted from bulk unsorted tissue and checked for quality with a NanoDrop ND-1000 and an Agilent 2100. Donors were newly diagnosed lung cancer patients admitted for thoracic surgery in China between August and November 2014, without prior chemotherapy. Patients with previous radiotherapy or chemotherapy, or with another concurrent cancer, were excluded from the study. Surgical tissue pieces of roughly 1-2 cm3 were preserved in RNAlater solution and were kept at -80 degrees C until use.

This chain joins TRBV7-9 to TRBJ2-7; the D gene identity is not certain. Sequenced material: lung tumor tissue. The sequence was collected from a man in his 70s with non-small cell lung cancer. The DNA sequence reads TGTGCCAGCAGCTTAGATTGGGTCAACGAGGAGTACTTC. Protein translation: CASSLDWVNEEYF.